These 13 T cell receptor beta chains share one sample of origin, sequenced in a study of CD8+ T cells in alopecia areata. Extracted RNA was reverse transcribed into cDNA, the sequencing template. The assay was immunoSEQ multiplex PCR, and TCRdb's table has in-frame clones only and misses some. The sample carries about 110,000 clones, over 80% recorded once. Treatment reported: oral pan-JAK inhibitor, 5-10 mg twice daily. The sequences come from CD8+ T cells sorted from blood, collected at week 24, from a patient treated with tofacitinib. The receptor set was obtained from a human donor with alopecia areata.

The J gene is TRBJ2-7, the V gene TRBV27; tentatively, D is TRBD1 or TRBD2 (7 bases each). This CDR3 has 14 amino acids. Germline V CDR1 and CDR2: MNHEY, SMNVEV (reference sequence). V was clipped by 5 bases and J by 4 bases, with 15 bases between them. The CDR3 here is CASSPRQGLYEQYF. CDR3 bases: TGTGCCAGCAGTCCACGACAGGGACTATACGAGCAGTACTTC.

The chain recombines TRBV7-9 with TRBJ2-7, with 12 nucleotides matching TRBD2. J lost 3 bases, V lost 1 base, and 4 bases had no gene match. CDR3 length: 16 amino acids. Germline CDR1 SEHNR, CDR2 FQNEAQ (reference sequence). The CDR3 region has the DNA TGTGCCAGCAGCTTAGGACTAGCGGGGGCTAACTACGAGCAGTACTTC. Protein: CASSLGLAGANYEQYF.

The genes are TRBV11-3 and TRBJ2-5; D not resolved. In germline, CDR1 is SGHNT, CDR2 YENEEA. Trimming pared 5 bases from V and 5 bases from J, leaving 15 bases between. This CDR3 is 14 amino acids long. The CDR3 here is CASSPLPTRETQYF. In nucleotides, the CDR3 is TGTGCCAGCAGCCCCCTACCGACACGGGAGACCCAGTACTTC.

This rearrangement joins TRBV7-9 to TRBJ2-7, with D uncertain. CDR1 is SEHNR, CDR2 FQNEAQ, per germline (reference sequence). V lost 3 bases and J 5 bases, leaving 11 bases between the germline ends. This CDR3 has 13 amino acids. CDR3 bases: TGTGCCAGCAGCTTCCCCGATAGGGACGAGCAGTACTTC. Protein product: CASSFPDRDEQYF.

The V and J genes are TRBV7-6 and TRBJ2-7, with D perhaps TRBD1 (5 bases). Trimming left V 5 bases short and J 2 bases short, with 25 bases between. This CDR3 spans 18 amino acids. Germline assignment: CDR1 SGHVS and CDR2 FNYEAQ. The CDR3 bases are TGTGCCAGCAGCCCCAGGGCCAGTAGTCCGCAATCCACCTACGAGCAGTACTTC. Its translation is CASSPRASSPQSTYEQYF.

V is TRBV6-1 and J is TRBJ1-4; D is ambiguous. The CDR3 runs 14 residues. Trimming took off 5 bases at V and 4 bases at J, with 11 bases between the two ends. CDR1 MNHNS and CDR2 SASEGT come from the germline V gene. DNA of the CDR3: TGTGCCAGCAGTCGCATCGGTATTAATGAAAAACTGTTTTTT. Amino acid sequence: CASSRIGINEKLFF.

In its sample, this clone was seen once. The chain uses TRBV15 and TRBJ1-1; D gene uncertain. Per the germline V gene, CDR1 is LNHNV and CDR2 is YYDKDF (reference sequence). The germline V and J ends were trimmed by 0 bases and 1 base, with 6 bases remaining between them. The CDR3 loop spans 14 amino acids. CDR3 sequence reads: CATSRDGRNTEAFF. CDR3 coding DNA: TGTGCCACCAGCAGAGACGGGAGGAACACTGAAGCTTTCTTT.

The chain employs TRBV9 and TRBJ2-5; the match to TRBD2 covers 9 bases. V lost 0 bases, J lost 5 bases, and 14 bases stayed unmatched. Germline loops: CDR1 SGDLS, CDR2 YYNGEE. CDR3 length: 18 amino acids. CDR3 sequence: CASSVAFPGGGARETQYF. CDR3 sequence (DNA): TGTGCCAGCAGCGTAGCCTTCCCTGGCGGGGGGGCCCGGGAGACCCAGTACTTC.

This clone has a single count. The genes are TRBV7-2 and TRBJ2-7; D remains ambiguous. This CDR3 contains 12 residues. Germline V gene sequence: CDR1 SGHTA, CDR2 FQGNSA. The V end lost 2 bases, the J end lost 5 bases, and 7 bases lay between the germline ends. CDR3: CASSLTRDEQYF. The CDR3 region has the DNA TGTGCCAGCAGCTTAACCCGCGACGAGCAGTACTTC.

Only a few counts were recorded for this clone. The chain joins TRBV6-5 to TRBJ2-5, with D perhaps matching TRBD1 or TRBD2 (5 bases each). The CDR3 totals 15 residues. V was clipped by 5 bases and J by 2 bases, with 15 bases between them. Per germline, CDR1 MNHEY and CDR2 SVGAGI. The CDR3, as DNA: TGTGCCAGCAGTGTCCCCCGGGGACCTCAAGAGACCCAGTACTTC. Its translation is CASSVPRGPQETQYF.

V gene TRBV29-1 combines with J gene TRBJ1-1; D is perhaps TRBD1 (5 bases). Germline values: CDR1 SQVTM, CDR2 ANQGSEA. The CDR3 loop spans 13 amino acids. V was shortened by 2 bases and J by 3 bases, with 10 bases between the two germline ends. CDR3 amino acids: CSVERIGDTEAFF. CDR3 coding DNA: TGCAGCGTTGAAAGGATAGGGGACACTGAAGCTTTCTTT.

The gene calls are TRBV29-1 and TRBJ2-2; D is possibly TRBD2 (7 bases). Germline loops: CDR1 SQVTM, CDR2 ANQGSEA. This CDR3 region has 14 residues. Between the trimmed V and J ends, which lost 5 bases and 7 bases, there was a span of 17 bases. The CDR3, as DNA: TGCAGCGTTAAACAGGGAGGGATAAGCGGGGAGCTGTTTTTT. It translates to CSVKQGGISGELFF.

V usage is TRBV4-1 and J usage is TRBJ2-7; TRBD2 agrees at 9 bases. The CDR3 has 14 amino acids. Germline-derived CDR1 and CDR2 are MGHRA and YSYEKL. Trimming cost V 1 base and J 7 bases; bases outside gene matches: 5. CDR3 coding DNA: TGCGCCAGCAGCCAAGGCCAACTAGCGGGTGAGCAGTACTTC. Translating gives CASSQGQLAGEQYF.